This T cell receptor (beta chain) was observed in a study of shared clonotypes between healthy human individuals. Overall study context: Per donor, three plates held CD4 naive cells, three held CD4 memory, two held CD8 naive and one held CD8 memory. Study observations and caveats: Larger estimated richness was generally seen in naive subsets than in memory subsets.

There are a few counts of this clone. The antigen is unknown. The CDR3 is made up of 14 amino acids. Germline CDR1 and CDR2: SGHAT and FQNNGV. Trimming at V came to 5 bases and at J to 8 bases, leaving 11 bases not matched to a gene. The table came from immunoSEQ multiplex PCR; TCRdb's copy has only in-frame clones and leaves some out. The sample records about 980,000 clones, around 80% being singletons. The donors, healthy adults who were HIV-negative, had experienced no recent acute infections or vaccinations. CD45RA-negative memory and CD45RA+ naive subsets were split from the CD4+ cells. Sequencing used memory CD4+ T cells sorted from blood. This sample's subset: CD45RA-negative fraction. The TCR sequence derives from a man aged 18 to 29 in good health. The chain has TRBV11-2 and TRBJ1-2; TRBD1 agrees at 7 bases. The CDR3 DNA sequence: TGTGCCAGCAGCGCATCCGGGACAGAGATAGGCTACACCTTC. It yields the protein CASSASGTEIGYTF.